The text below deals with one TCR beta chain. The data belong to a study of blood T cell repertoires in COVID-19. Sequencing used immunoSEQ multiplex PCR; TCRdb keeps in-frame clones, though not all of them. This table holds 200,000 to 250,000 clones, around 90% found once. V lost 2 bases, J lost 2 bases, and 10 bases stayed unmatched. This CDR3 comprises 18 residues. Germline V CDR1 and CDR2: SGHTA, FQGNSA. The sequenced sample consisted of PBMCs or T cells enriched from blood (not recorded which). This chain connects TRBV7-2 to TRBJ2-3; TRBD2 matches 10 bases. The TCR sequence derives from a woman aged 25 to 39 who had been exposed to COVID-19. CDR3 loop: CASSLSLAGVGATDTQYF. The DNA of the CDR3 is TGTGCCAGCAGCTTATCCCTAGCGGGAGTGGGGGCCACAGATACGCAGTATTTT. The full variable domain, with the rest looked up from reference TRBV7-2 and TRBJ2-3, is GAGVSQSPSNKVTEKGKDVELRCDPISGHTALYWYRQSLGQGLEFLIYFQGNSAPDKSGLPSDRFSAERTGGSVSTLTIQRTQQEDSAVYLCASSLSLAGVGATDTQYFGPGTRLTVL.